Sequencing of this T cell receptor beta chain was carried out in a study of T cell changes during pregnancy in multiple sclerosis. Sequencing used immunoSEQ multiplex PCR; TCRdb keeps in-frame clones, though not all of them. The sample carries under 50,000 clones, approximately 95% recorded once. This CDR3 has 15 amino acids. Between the trimmed V and J ends, which lost 1 base and 3 bases, there was a span of 9 bases. Per the germline V gene, CDR1 is SEHNR and CDR2 is FQNEAQ (reference sequence). The chain carries TRBV7-9 and TRBJ2-2, with D maybe TRBD2 (5 bases). The source material was CD8+ T cells from peripheral blood mononuclear cells, sampled in the first trimester of pregnancy. This sequence was found in a female donor with multiple sclerosis, enrolled in a pregnancy study. The CDR3 sequence is CASSLETSYTGELFF. CDR3 DNA: TGTGCCAGCAGCTTAGAAACTAGTTACACCGGGGAGCTGTTTTTT.